Listed below are T cell receptor beta chains from one sample, sequenced in a study of beta chain features in type 1 diabetes. This table comes from immunoSEQ multiplex PCR, and its TCRdb copy is limited to in-frame clones, with some not included. The sample records fewer than 250,000 clones, more than 65% being singletons. Sequencing was done on a sample of naive CD4+ T cells from blood. The source is a man in his thirties or forties in good health. CDR3s include the opening cysteine and the closing phenylalanine or tryptophan. The D gene is left open where the match is weak. Rows give clone size only sometimes, using once, few, many, or a class for an expanded clone.

size: .
D: .
V: TRBV19
J: TRBJ2-4
DNA: TGTGCCAGTACGCCCAAGGGCAAAAACATTCAGTACTTC
CDR3: CASTPKGKNIQYF

size: .
D: .
V: TRBV4-3
J: TRBJ2-5
DNA: TGCGCCAGCAGCCAATTCGACGGAGTCCAAGAGACCCAGTACTTC
CDR3: CASSQFDGVQETQYF

size: .
D: .
V: TRBV30
J: TRBJ2-7
DNA: TGTGCCTTACAAAGCGGCTACGAGCAGTACTTC
CDR3: CALQSGYEQYF

size: few
D: .
V: TRBV11-2
J: TRBJ2-1
DNA: TGTGCCAGCAGCTTAGATCTGATAGGCTATATCAGTAGTGAGCAGTTCTTC
CDR3: CASSLDLIGYISSEQFF

size: .
D: .
V: TRBV5-1
J: TRBJ1-1
DNA: TGCGCCAGCAGCTTGGAAACGGGCGGTGAAGCTTTCTTT
CDR3: CASSLETGGEAFF

size: .
D: TRBD2
V: TRBV18
J: TRBJ2-1
DNA: TGTGCCAGCTCACAGAGCGGGGGCAATGAGCAGTTCTTC
CDR3: CASSQSGGNEQFF

size: .
D: .
V: TRBV18
J: TRBJ1-1
DNA: TGTGCCAGCTCGCAGGGAATGAACACTGAAGCTTTCTTT
CDR3: CASSQGMNTEAFF

size: .
D: .
V: TRBV30
J: TRBJ1-1
DNA: TGTGCCTGGAGACAAAATACCGAAGCTTTCTTT
CDR3: CAWRQNTEAFF

size: .
D: TRBD1
V: TRBV29-1
J: TRBJ2-1
DNA: TGCAGCGCGGGGGACAGGTACAATGAGCAGTTCTTC
CDR3: CSAGDRYNEQFF

size: .
D: TRBD2
V: TRBV28
J: TRBJ2-4
DNA: TGTGCCGTCTACCCTGGGACTAGCGGGAGAACTGACATTCAGTACTTC
CDR3: CAVYPGTSGRTDIQYF

size: .
D: .
V: TRBV7-2
J: TRBJ2-2
DNA: TGTGCCAGCAGCTTAGGACAGTTAACCACCGGGGAGCTGTTTTTT
CDR3: CASSLGQLTTGELFF

size: few
D: .
V: TRBV30
J: TRBJ2-7
DNA: TGTGCCTGGAGCCTCGCCTACGAGCAGTACTTC
CDR3: CAWSLAYEQYF

size: .
D: TRBD1
V: TRBV7-2
J: TRBJ2-4
DNA: TGTGCCAGCAGCTCCCCCGGACAGGGGGAAAACATTCAGTACTTC
CDR3: CASSSPGQGENIQYF

size: .
D: TRBD1
V: TRBV29-1
J: TRBJ1-1
DNA: TGCAGCGTGGGACAGGGCCTGAACACTGAAGCTTTCTTT
CDR3: CSVGQGLNTEAFF

size: .
D: .
V: TRBV27
J: TRBJ1-1
DNA: TGTGCCAGCAGTTTGGGCAAAGGACCGTCTGAAGCTTTCTTT
CDR3: CASSLGKGPSEAFF

size: .
D: .
V: TRBV30
J: TRBJ1-1
DNA: TGTGCCTGGAGTCCCTCACCGGGCACTGAAGCTTTCTTT
CDR3: CAWSPSPGTEAFF

size: .
D: TRBD2
V: TRBV4-1
J: TRBJ2-1
DNA: TGCGCCAGCAGCCCAGGACTAGCGGGGGAATCCTACAATGAGCAGTTCTTC
CDR3: CASSPGLAGESYNEQFF

size: .
D: TRBD1
V: TRBV5-4
J: TRBJ2-2
DNA: TGTGCCAGCAAACGCTACCCGGGACAGACGAACACCGGGGAGCTGTTTTTT
CDR3: CASKRYPGQTNTGELFF

size: .
D: .
V: TRBV13
J: TRBJ2-4
DNA: TGTGCCAGCAGCTCTATACTAGCCAAAAACATTCAGTACTTC
CDR3: CASSSILAKNIQYF

size: few
D: .
V: TRBV7-9
J: TRBJ2-7
DNA: TGTGCCAGCAGTTCCCCCCAGGGCTTCTTGGGCGAGCAGTACTTC
CDR3: CASSSPQGFLGEQYF